This TCR beta chain was sequenced for a study of blood T cell repertoires in COVID-19. For the study at large: PBMCs, B-cell-depleted T cells, or T cells provided the cDNA or gDNA that made up the material.

The authors' processing: Scientists estimated how many nucleated cells there were by amplifying reference gene primers. Sequencing was performed with immunoSEQ multiplex PCR; in TCRdb, only in-frame clones are kept and a portion is missing. For V, J and clone size, that table is used; D and trimming come from the DNA. The sample includes just over 80,000 clones, approximately 81% seen only once; the top ten take roughly two fifths. The CDR3 length is 17 residues. Per germline, CDR1 SGDLS and CDR2 YYNGEE. The ends lost 2 bases at V and 3 bases at J; junction bases unmatched: 5. The sequence derives from a man older than 75 with acute or convalescent COVID-19. The sample was peripheral blood. The gene calls are TRBV9 and TRBJ2-1; 13 nucleotides align to TRBD2. The CDR3, as DNA: TGTGCCAGCAGCGTGGGGACTAGCGGGACTTTCTACAATGAGCAGTTCTTC. Encoded protein: CASSVGTSGTFYNEQFF. Complete variable domain (other parts from reference TRBV9 and TRBJ2-1): DSGVTQTPKHLITATGQRVTLRCSPRSGDLSVYWYQQSLDQGLQFLIQYYNGEERAKGNILERFSAQQFPDLHSELNLSSLELGDSALYFCASSVGTSGTFYNEQFFGPGTRLTVL.